The 22 T cell receptor beta chains reported below all come from one sample, sequenced in a study of T cell repertoires in cytomegalovirus infection. For these receptors, no antigen is known. TCRdb independently ran MiXCR on the reads; one entry per CDR3 protein. The sample has about 890,000 distinct CDR3 sequences, 25% to 40% seen once. Source: cultured CD8+ T cells from PBMCs, taken from culture after CMV antigen stimulation. Source of these receptors: a human donor in good health (CMV status not recorded). Some clones in this sample may be carry-over from other donors' samples.

The chain joins TRBV27 to TRBJ1-2; the D is unclear. V was shortened by 6 bases and J by 4 bases, with 21 bases between the two germline ends. The CDR3 is 16 residues long. Germline CDR1 MNHEY, CDR2 SMNVEV (reference sequence). The CDR3: CASSPGARQYPYGYTF. CDR3 sequence (DNA): TGTGCCAGCAGCCCGGGAGCCCGGCAGTACCCCTATGGCTACACCTTC.

This sequence joins TRBV20-1 and TRBJ2-5, with 10 bases fitting TRBD2. Germline values: CDR1 DFQATT, CDR2 SNEGSKA (reference sequence). This CDR3 region has 17 residues. J was trimmed by 2 bases and V by 1 base; bases with no gene match: 10. CDR3 nucleotides: TGCAGTGCTAGAGTCGGGCTAGCGGGGGATCTTCAAGAGACCCAGTACTTC. Encoded protein: CSARVGLAGDLQETQYF.

This chain links TRBV5-1 with TRBJ2-1; TRBD1 matches 8 bases. V was clipped by 3 bases and J by 3 bases; unmatched bases: 5. Per germline, CDR1 SGHRS and CDR2 YFSETQ. The CDR3 totals 15 residues. Written as DNA, the CDR3 is TGCGCCAGCAGCTCGGACAGGGATGACTACAATGAGCAGTTCTTC. This sequence encodes CASSSDRDDYNEQFF.

Concerning this clonotype: Since a much larger clone is just one base distant, this may be a read error. V is TRBV7-6 and J is TRBJ2-1; unclear D gene. The CDR3 covers 16 residues. Germline V gives CDR1 SGHVS, CDR2 FNYEAQ. The CDR3 bases are TGTGCCAGCAGCCCTGGAGCCCTTCTCCCTTACAATGAGCAGTTGTTC. Translating it yields CASSPGALLPYNEQLF.

A remark on this clonotype: Its ends do not fully match the called genes, so a read error is possible. The chain has TRBV7-6 and TRBJ2-7, with D possibly TRBD1 on 6 matching bases. The germline V gene has CDR1 SGHVS and CDR2 FNYEAQ. The CDR3 has 15 residues. CDR3 bases: TGTGCTAGCAGCTTAGAGCAGGGGCCCTCCTACGAGCAGTACTTC. Its translation is CASSLEQGPSYEQYF.

The CDR3 bases are TGTGCCAGCAATTCAGGGACTATAGATACGCAGTATTTT. Amino acids: CASNSGTIDTQYF. V gene TRBV27 combines with J gene TRBJ2-3; 7 nucleotides match TRBD2. Trimming removed 7 bases from V and 5 bases from J; junction bases left unmatched: 6. The CDR3 consists of 13 residues. The germline V gene encodes CDR1 MNHEY and CDR2 SMNVEV (reference sequence).

This clonotype occurred a few times. V is TRBV18 and J is TRBJ2-3; TRBD2 aligns across 9 bases. Germline-derived CDR1 and CDR2 are KGHSH and LQKENI. Trimming took 2 bases from V and 14 from J; bases not matched to a gene: 14. The CDR3 totals 15 residues. DNA of the CDR3: TGTGCCAGCTCACCAGTGAAGAAGCGGGGGGCTCCCGGGTATTTT. Protein: CASSPVKKRGAPGYF.

Concerning this clonotype: An end of the junction does not agree with germline; a read error may underlie this. The chain recombines TRBV5-6 with TRBJ2-2; D call uncertain. The CDR3 length is 14 residues. The germline CDR1 and CDR2 sequences are SGHDT and YYEEEE. CDR3 bases: TGTGCCAGCAGCTTCGCAGTGAACATCGGGGAGCTGTTTTTT. Its protein is CASSFAVNIGELFF. Variable domain in full (rest from reference TRBV5-6 and TRBJ2-2): DAGVTQSPTHLIKTRGQQVTLRCSPKSGHDTVSWYQQALGQGPQFIFQYYEEEERQRGNFPDRFSGHQFPNYSSELNVNALLLGDSALYLCASSFAVNIGELFFGEGSRLTVL.

This sequence joins TRBV6-2 or TRBV6-3 and TRBJ2-1, with a tentative D call TRBD2 (6 bases). Germline V gene sequence: CDR1 MNHEY, CDR2 SVGEGT. Trimming took off 8 bases at V and 1 base at J, with 15 bases between the two ends. The CDR3 is made up of 15 amino acids. The CDR3 reads CASRPGDLSYNEQFF. CDR3 nucleotides: TGTGCCAGCCGTCCGGGGGACTTGTCCTACAATGAGCAGTTCTTC.

The chain recombines TRBV7-9 with TRBJ2-5; D remains unclear. CDR1 and CDR2 (germline): SEHNR, FQNEAQ (reference sequence). V lost 5 bases and J lost 2, with 9 bases in between. This CDR3 spans 13 amino acids. CDR3 sequence: CASSPPLQETQYF. The DNA for the CDR3 is TGTGCCAGCAGCCCACCCCTTCAAGAGACCCAGTACTTC.

The chain links TRBV24-1 to TRBJ2-3; 10 bases fit TRBD2. The J segment lost 3 bases and the V segment lost 4 bases, leaving 6 bases of the junction unmatched. The CDR3 runs to 16 residues. Germline-derived CDR1 and CDR2 are KGHDR and SFDVKD. The CDR3 nucleotides are TGTGCCACCAGTGACACAGCGGGGGGGATGACAGATACGCAGTATTTT. It is translated as CATSDTAGGMTDTQYF.

In DNA form, the CDR3 reads TGTGCCAGTAGTATGGGAGTAGACAGGTGGGATGGCTACACCTTC. It translates to CASSMGVDRWDGYTF. V is TRBV19 and J is TRBJ1-2; D is possibly TRBD1 (6 bases). The CDR3 has 15 amino acids. Germline CDR1 is LNHDA and CDR2 is SQIVND (reference sequence). Trimming took 3 bases from V and 6 from J, leaving 17 bases between them.

The chain joins TRBV7-9 to TRBJ1-2, with 8 bases matching TRBD1. CDR1 is SEHNR and CDR2 is FQNEAQ in the germline V gene (reference sequence). V lost 4 bases and J lost 1; bases outside the gene matches: 5. The CDR3 runs to 15 residues. The CDR3 protein is CASSSWDRLNYGYTF. The DNA of the CDR3 is TGTGCCAGCAGCTCCTGGGACAGGCTTAACTATGGCTACACCTTC. Based on the CDR3 plus reference TRBV7-9 and TRBJ1-2, the full variable domain is DTGVSQNPRHKITKRGQNVTFRCDPISEHNRLYWYRQTLGQGPEFLTYFQNEAQLEKSRLLSDRFSAERPKGSFSTLEIQRTEQGDSAMYLCASSSWDRLNYGYTFGSGTRLTVV.

This clonotype was recorded only once. The gene calls are TRBV10-2 and TRBJ1-2; D is possibly TRBD1 (5 bases). Per the germline V gene, CDR1 is WSHSY and CDR2 is SAAADI. This CDR3 spans 14 amino acids. The germline V and J ends were trimmed by 3 bases and 5 bases, with 13 bases remaining between them. CDR3 residues: CASSEVGEYYGYTF. For the CDR3, the DNA is TGCGCCAGCAGTGAAGTGGGGGAATATTATGGCTACACCTTC.

Ten or more counts support this clonotype. This chain uses TRBV7-9 with TRBJ1-1; D gene uncertain. This CDR3 is built from 11 residues. The V and J ends lost 1 base and 7 bases respectively, with 4 bases between them. Germline CDR1 is SEHNR and CDR2 is FQNEAQ (reference sequence). The CDR3 reads CASSLGLEAFF. DNA for the CDR3: TGTGCCAGCAGCTTAGGGCTTGAAGCTTTCTTT.

The V and J genes are TRBV3-1 and TRBJ1-1, with D maybe TRBD1 (6 bases). Trimming removed 1 base at V and 4 bases at J, with 13 bases between. The CDR3 has 15 residues. Germline CDR1 reads LGHDT; CDR2 reads YNNKEL (reference sequence). CDR3 sequence (DNA): TGTGCCAGCAGCCAAGGCCGGACAGCGGGCACTGAAGCTTTCTTT. Protein sequence: CASSQGRTAGTEAFF.

A few counts support this clonotype. CDR3 protein: CASSYRRGWDTEAFF. For the CDR3, the DNA is TGTGCCAGCAGTTACCGCCGGGGGTGGGACACTGAAGCTTTCTTT. The J gene is TRBJ1-1, the V gene TRBV12-3 or TRBV12-4, with D perhaps matching TRBD1 (5 bases). Trimming removed 4 bases at V and 3 bases at J, with 15 bases between. The CDR3 loop spans 15 amino acids.

J is TRBJ2-3 and V is TRBV4-2; 12 bases are shared with TRBD1. The CDR3 extends over 16 amino acids. The junction had 4 bases not matched to a gene; V was cut back by 5 bases and J by 1 base. Per germline, CDR1 LGHNA and CDR2 YNFKEQ. The CDR3: CASSDRDRGRTDTQYF. The CDR3, as DNA: TGTGCCAGCAGCGACCGGGACAGGGGGCGCACAGATACGCAGTATTTT.

The J gene is TRBJ2-1, the V gene TRBV4-1; a weak D match, TRBD2 (5 bases). With 0 bases removed from V and 13 bases from J, the gap between germline ends came to 7 bases. The CDR3 runs to 11 residues. Per the germline V gene, CDR1 is MGHRA and CDR2 is YSYEKL. The CDR3 spells CASSQDGGQFF. In nucleotides, the CDR3 is TGCGCCAGCAGCCAAGACGGAGGTCAGTTCTTC.

This clonotype appeared once. V usage is TRBV7-4 and J usage is TRBJ2-4; perhaps TRBD2 as D (5 bases). CDR1 and CDR2 from the germline V gene are SGHVT and SQSDAQ. V lost 3 bases, J lost 8 bases, and 14 bases lay in between. This CDR3 is 14 amino acids long. CDR3 sequence: CASSFGGGQDIQYF. In DNA form, the CDR3 reads TGTGCCAGCAGCTTCGGCGGAGGCCAGGACATTCAGTACTTC. Based on the CDR3 plus reference TRBV7-4 and TRBJ2-4, the full variable domain is GAGVSQSPRYKVAKRGRDVALRCDSISGHVTLYWYRQTLGQGSEVLTYSQSDAQRDKSGRPSGRFSAERPERSVSTLKIQRTEQGDSAVYLCASSFGGGQDIQYFGAGTRLSVL.

V and J are TRBV20-1 and TRBJ1-6, with 11 bases aligning to TRBD1. Losses at the gene ends were 6 bases for V and 9 bases for J; bases not matched to a gene: 16. CDR1 and CDR2 from the germline V gene are DFQATT and SNEGSKA (reference sequence). The CDR3 spans 17 residues. CDR3 protein: CSARTGGEPSFGSPLHF. As DNA, the CDR3 is TGCAGTGCACGGACAGGGGGCGAACCCAGTTTTGGTTCACCCCTCCACTTT.

This clonotype showed up just a few times. CDR3 coding DNA: TGTGCCAGCAGCACTTCCGGGACGGGGAACACTGAAGCTTTCTTT. Protein sequence: CASSTSGTGNTEAFF. The chain recombines TRBV7-9 with TRBJ1-1, with a weak D call TRBD1 (5 bases). CDR1 and CDR2 from the germline V gene are SEHNR and FQNEAQ (reference sequence). The CDR3 sequence is 15 residues long. The V and J ends lost 5 bases and 1 base respectively, with 14 bases between them.